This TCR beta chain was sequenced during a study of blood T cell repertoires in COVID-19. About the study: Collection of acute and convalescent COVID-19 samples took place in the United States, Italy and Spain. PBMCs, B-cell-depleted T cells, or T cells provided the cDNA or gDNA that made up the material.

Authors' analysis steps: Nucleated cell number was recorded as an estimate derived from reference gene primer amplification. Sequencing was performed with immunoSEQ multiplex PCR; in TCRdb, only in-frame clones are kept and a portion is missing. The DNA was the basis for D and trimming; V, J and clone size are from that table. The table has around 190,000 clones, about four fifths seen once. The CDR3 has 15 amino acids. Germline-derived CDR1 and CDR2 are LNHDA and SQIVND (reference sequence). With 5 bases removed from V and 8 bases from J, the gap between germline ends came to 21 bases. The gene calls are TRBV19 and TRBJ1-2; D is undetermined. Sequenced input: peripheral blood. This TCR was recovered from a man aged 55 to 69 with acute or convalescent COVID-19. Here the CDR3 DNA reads TGTGCCAGTAGTTCGGGATCGAGATGGGGAGTGGGCTACACCTTC. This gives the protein CASSSGSRWGVGYTF. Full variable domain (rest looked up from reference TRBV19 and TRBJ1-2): DGGITQSPKYLFRKEGQNVTLSCEQNLNHDAMYWYRQDPGQGLRLIYYSQIVNDFQKGDIAEGYSVSREKKESFPLTVTSAQKNPTAFYLCASSSGSRWGVGYTFGSGTRLTVV.